The clone carrying this TCR beta chain has ten or more counts. Its antigen is as yet unknown. Amplification of TCR beta CDR3 regions used RNA as the template. Using the HTBI primer set, a first-round RT-PCR was run on the TCR CDR3. TCRdb re-called the multiplex PCR reads through MiXCR, storing one row per CDR3 protein. Of 300,000 to 450,000 distinct CDR3 sequences listed, 20% to 30% were seen once; the top ten hold around four fifths. The CDR3 is 14 amino acids. The J segment lost 2 bases and the V segment lost 4 bases, leaving 3 bases of the junction unmatched. Hyperthyroidism was newly diagnosed in patients aged 18 to 65 (duration under 2 months). These data come from a study of T cells in Graves' hyperthyroidism and ophthalmopathy. Study conclusions and caveats: A 13 V-J model separated ophthalmopathy from stable hyperthyroidism. The model anticipated ophthalmopathy a median 6.5 months pre-onset. Also found in blood were most expanded thyroid clonotypes above 0.001.

The TCR was taken from a man aged 45 to 65 with Graves' hyperthyroidism. This rearrangement joins TRBV12-3 or TRBV12-4 to TRBJ2-3; the match to TRBD2 covers 7 bases. Sequencing was carried out using blood. The chain's CDR3 is CASSYSGPTDTQYF. CDR3 coding DNA: TGTGCCAGCAGTTATAGCGGGCCCACAGATACGCAGTATTTT.